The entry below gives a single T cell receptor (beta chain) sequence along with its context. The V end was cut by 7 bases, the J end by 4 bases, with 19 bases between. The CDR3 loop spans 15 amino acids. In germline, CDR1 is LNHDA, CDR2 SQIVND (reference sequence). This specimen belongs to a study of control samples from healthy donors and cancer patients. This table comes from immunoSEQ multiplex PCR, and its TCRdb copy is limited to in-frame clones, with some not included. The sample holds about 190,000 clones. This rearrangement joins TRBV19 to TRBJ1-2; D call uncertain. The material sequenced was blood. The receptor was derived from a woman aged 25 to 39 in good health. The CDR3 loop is CASTPYDGASYGYTF. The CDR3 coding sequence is TGTGCCAGTACCCCTTACGACGGCGCCTCCTATGGCTACACCTTC.